This is a list of T cell receptor beta chains from one sample in a study of technical replicates of blood from several donors. Profiled with immunoSEQ multiplex PCR; TCRdb holds only in-frame clones, not every one. The sample contains tens of thousands of clones, around 87% of which appear only once. The material sequenced was PBMCs. The receptors come from a human donor in good health. Some clones in this sample may be carry-over from other donors' samples. Both conserved end residues are trimmed from each CDR3. A D gene is named only where the DNA matches it firmly.

TRBV30,TRBJ2-3,NA,AWSHTRDTQY
TRBV9,TRBJ1-2,NA,ASSGHRVRWNYGYT
TRBV5-1,TRBJ2-7,NA,ASSLNSYEQY
TRBV19,TRBJ2-1,NA,ASSQNYNEQF
TRBV18,TRBJ1-1,NA,ASSPDFVGLS
TRBV7-2,TRBJ2-5,NA,ASSSWAGNIQETQY
TRBV21-1,TRBJ1-2,NA,ASSKARTHRAKSGYT
TRBV10-1,TRBJ1-2,NA,ATITGPTNYGYT
TRBV7-3,TRBJ1-1,NA,ASSLMGAESAEAF
TRBV18,TRBJ2-7,TRBD2,ASSPGGRLAGGPSSYEQY
TRBV5-6,TRBJ2-3,TRBD1,ASSSRTGTGDTQY
TRBV4-2,TRBJ1-6,NA,ASSPSGKGSPLH
TRBV20-1,TRBJ1-1,NA,SAMRLAEAF
TRBV5-6,TRBJ2-3,NA,ASSGASTDTQY
TRBV9,TRBJ1-3,TRBD1,ASSAPQGVGNTIY
TRBV6-1,TRBJ2-3,TRBD2,ASSESAGVLTDTQY
TRBV9,TRBJ2-2,TRBD1,ASSVAGTGTGELF
TRBV2,TRBJ2-2,TRBD1,ASSEAAAGQVGGELF
TRBV30,TRBJ1-2,TRBD1,AWGGTGRGYT
TRBV11-2,TRBJ2-1,TRBD2,ASSGSGGPEQF
TRBV2,TRBJ2-2,TRBD2,ASSAPTSGSSTGELF
TRBV4-1,TRBJ2-6,NA,ASSPSGQISSGANVLT
TRBV10-2,TRBJ2-2,TRBD2,ASRAGGRTGELF
TRBV13,TRBJ2-2,TRBD2,ASSLGRRTSAPRMGPRELF
TRBV11-2,TRBJ2-2,NA,ASSLVSMRRAGELF
TRBV6-6,TRBJ2-2,TRBD1,ASRGQGEATGELF
TRBV5-1,TRBJ2-7,NA,ANAARLYEQY
TRBV4-1,TRBJ1-4,TRBD1,ASSHDGQGNEKLF
TRBV5-1,TRBJ2-7,TRBD2,ASSSGVAGGLGRQQY
TRBV5-1,TRBJ2-5,TRBD1,ASSLVGQGAGPETQY
TRBV18,TRBJ1-2,TRBD1,ASSPGQGGYGYT
TRBV9,TRBJ1-2,NA,ASSETGLANYGYT
TRBV7-3,TRBJ2-7,TRBD2,ASSPAGRGGQYEQY